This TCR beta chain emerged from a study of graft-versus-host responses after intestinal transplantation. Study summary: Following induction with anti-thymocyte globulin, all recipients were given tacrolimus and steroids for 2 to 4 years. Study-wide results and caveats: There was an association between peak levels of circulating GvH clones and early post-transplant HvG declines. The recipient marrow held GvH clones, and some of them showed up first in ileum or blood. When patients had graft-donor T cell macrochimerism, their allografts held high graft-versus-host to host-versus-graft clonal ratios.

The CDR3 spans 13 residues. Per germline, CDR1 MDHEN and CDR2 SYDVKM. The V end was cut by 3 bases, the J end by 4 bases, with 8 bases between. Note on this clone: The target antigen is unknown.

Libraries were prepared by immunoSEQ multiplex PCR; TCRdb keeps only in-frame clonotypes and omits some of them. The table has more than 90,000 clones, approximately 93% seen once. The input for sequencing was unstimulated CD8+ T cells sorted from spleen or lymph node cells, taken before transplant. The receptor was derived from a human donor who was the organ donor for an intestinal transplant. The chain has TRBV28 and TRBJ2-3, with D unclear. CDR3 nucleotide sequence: TGTGCCAGCAGTTTTCGGCTAGCAGATACGCAGTATTTT. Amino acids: CASSFRLADTQYF.